This TCR beta chain is drawn from a study of cytomegalovirus exposure and HLA in healthy donors. With 60 Vbeta and 13 Jbeta primers, the PCR was carried out. TCRdb keeps only in-frame clones here, not all; method: immunoSEQ multiplex PCR. The sample lists 70,000 to 90,000 clones, around 80% occurring once. Findings of the study overall: When a later analysis compared HLA-associated TCR beta chains with equally common others, the HLA-associated chains turned out to be more clonally expanded and to have lower generation probabilities. Specificity of a few CMV-associated chains for CMV antigens was verified in vitro. TRBV6-2, TRBV6-3 and some other V segments were unresolvable in 87-base-pair reads.

Germline V gives CDR1 MDHEN, CDR2 SYDVKM. The CDR3 totals 12 residues. Trimming cost V 4 bases and J 7 bases; bases outside gene matches: 2. Worth noting for this clone: Its antigen is still unknown.

Those who donated were healthy bone marrow donors. The sample was PBMCs. This TCR was recovered from a man aged 40-55 years in good health and CMV-seronegative. The V gene is TRBV28, the J gene TRBJ2-7; TRBD1 matches 9 bases. As DNA, the CDR3 is TGTGCCAGCAGTTCAGGGACAGGGGAGCAGTACTTC. Its protein product is CASSSGTGEQYF. The full variable domain, with the rest looked up from reference TRBV28 and TRBJ2-7, is DVKVTQSSRYLVKRTGEKVFLECVQDMDHENMFWYRQDPGLGLRLIYFSYDVKMKEKGDIPEGYSVSREKKERFSLILESASTNQTSMYLCASSSGTGEQYFGPGTRLTVT.